This TCR beta chain was observed in a study of cytomegalovirus exposure and HLA in healthy donors. To note about this clone: As yet, its antigen is unknown.

Points from the study as a whole: Sequencing artifact likely explains a cluster of highly shared sequence variants.

The study ran its PCR with 60 Vbeta and 13 Jbeta primers. Sequenced by immunoSEQ multiplex PCR; TCRdb stores in-frame clones only, minus some. The sample shows about 170,000 clones, less than 90% of them seen only once. The germline V gene has CDR1 SGHAT and CDR2 FQNNGV. This CDR3 spans 14 amino acids. V dropped 4 bases and J dropped 7; count of bases not matched to a gene: 6. The rearrangement links TRBV11-2 to TRBJ1-1; 10 bases line up with TRBD1. The clonotype comes from a woman aged 45-60 years in good health and CMV-seropositive. Sample: PBMCs. CDR3 DNA: TGTGCCAGCAGCTCGGACAGGGGGATGATTGAAGCTTTCTTT. It codes for CASSSDRGMIEAFF. Based on the CDR3 plus reference TRBV11-2 and TRBJ1-1, the full variable domain is EAGVAQSPRYKIIEKRQSVAFWCNPISGHATLYWYQQILGQGPKLLIQFQNNGVVDDSQLPKDRFSAERLKGVDSTLKIQPAKLEDSAVYLCASSSDRGMIEAFFGQGTRLTVV.